The sequence of this T cell receptor (beta chain) was determined in a study of low-dose radiotherapy and immunotherapy resistance in tumors (dated by TCRdb to between 2021 and 2022). Regarding the complete study: In Cohort 1, 0.5 Gy per fraction was delivered every 2 weeks, and a total PTV dose of 6.5 Gy was prescribed. Cyclophosphamide 200 mg/m2 was administered intravenously every two weeks, one day before each radiation and immunotherapy administration. Superscript III and a set of TRAV- and TRBV-specific primers were used to synthesize first-strand cDNA, so that both TCRalpha and TCRbeta chains were covered. In Cohort 2, 1 Gy per fraction was delivered every two weeks, for a total of 13 Gy over 26 weeks. Starting on cycle 1 day 1, patients took 300 mg of aspirin by mouth once daily for four cycles. Eight patients were included in the translational analysis, namely three from the first dose cohort plus the first five from the second dose cohort. TCRalpha and TCRbeta libraries were deep-sequenced on an Illumina MiniSeq instrument. Nivolumab was administered intravenously as a 240 mg flat dose every two weeks, and ipilimumab was administered intravenously at 1 mg/kg every six weeks. Randomization of trial participants into treatment groups was not performed.

The CDR3 goes from the cysteine to the phenylalanine over 14 residues. Only CDR3 DNA remains: 42 bases, in frame from the first base. The germline V gene provides CDR1 SGHTA and CDR2 FQGNSA. Trimming accounts for 4 bases at V and 9 bases at J, while the number of junction bases matched to no gene is 4. Read against the paper, the sample's time point label means: before trial treatment. The donors took part in RACIN, a single-arm, phase I, dose-escalation trial that combined nivolumab, ipilimumab, aspirin, low-dose cyclophosphamide and low-dose radiotherapy. Eligible patients had advanced, TIL-negative solid tumors. The table lists this clonotype with many counts. Its antigen is not yet known. Nothing much larger sits one base from this clone, and base qualities are not available. Reads for this sample came from an Illumina MiniSeq. TCRs were amplified with Phusion for 20 PCR cycles, with a constant-region primer paired with the adapter attached to the V primers. Isolated mRNA was amplified with the MessageAmp II aRNA Amplification Kit, using a roughly 15-hour in vitro transcription at 37°C. The Dynabeads mRNA DIRECT Purification Kit was used to isolate mRNA for TCR sequencing. A second roughly 23-cycle Phusion PCR added indexed Illumina adapters, and products were purified with AMPure XP beads. In the authors' own workflow: Using custom Perl scripts, TCR sequences encoding the same protein were pooled, out-of-frame sequences were removed, and the abundance of each clonotype was computed. TCR sequences supported by only a single read were excluded from analysis. The metrics used to describe the repertoires included Shannon entropy, Gini index, clonality, richness, and the frequency of TCRs shared between repertoires. The public sequencing data were trimmed at Q25 with fastp and processed into clonotypes with MiXCR by TCRdb, which kept only in-frame beta chains. Identical CDR3 proteins give one entry, which carries the most common genes and DNA. Here the V and J calls rest on TCRdb's processing, not on the authors' analysis. Here the sample has about 50,000 distinct CDR3 sequences; 10% to 15% occur a single time. Together, the top ten hold roughly 6.2% of the sample.

The clonotype was recovered from a female donor with ovarian cancer. The source was PBMCs, collected before treatment. The V gene is TRBV7-2 and the J gene is TRBJ1-6; 9 middle bases align to TRBD1. CDR3 region: CASSWGQGGSPLHF. The DNA sequence is as follows: TGTGCCAGCAGCTGGGGACAGGGAGGTTCACCCCTCCACTTT.